The 3 T cell receptor beta chains listed next were all sequenced from one sample in a study of identical twins. TCRdb re-called the 5' RACE reads with MiXCR, one entry per CDR3 protein. The data show hundreds of thousands of distinct CDR3 sequences, 10% to 15% seen once. These data also featured in a second study, about yellow fever vaccine responses in identical twins.

Sequencing was carried out using PBMCs. The receptors were gathered from a woman aged 18-35 years in good health.

V usage is TRBV3-1 and J usage is TRBJ2-1, with TRBD1 matching 9 bases. CDR3 length: 16 amino acids. The V gene end was trimmed by 0 bases and the J gene end by 4 bases; junction bases not matched to a gene: 4. CDR1 is LGHDT and CDR2 is YNNKEL in the germline V gene (reference sequence). The CDR3 region is CASSQDRTGVYNEQFF. The CDR3 DNA sequence: TGTGCCAGCAGCCAAGATAGGACAGGGGTGTACAATGAGCAGTTCTTC.

A few counts support this clonotype. The genes are TRBV3-1 and TRBJ2-1; D is unclear. V lost 1 base and J 7 bases, leaving 11 bases between the germline ends. The CDR3 contains 14 residues. The germline CDR1 and CDR2 sequences are LGHDT and YNNKEL (reference sequence). This chain's CDR3 is CASSQATMGNEQFF. The CDR3 nucleotides read TGTGCCAGCAGCCAAGCGACCATGGGAAATGAGCAGTTCTTC.

This clonotype was observed a few times. This chain uses TRBV12-5 with TRBJ1-5; D is undetermined. Per germline, CDR1 LGHNT and CDR2 FRNRAP. V was cut by 5 bases and J by 4 bases, with 15 bases left in between. The CDR3 covers 15 residues. As DNA, the CDR3 is TGTGCTAGTGGTCTCGGATCGTCCTTAAATCAGCCCCAGCATTTT. Its translation is CASGLGSSLNQPQHF.